A single sample gave rise to the 11 T cell receptor beta chains below, sequenced in a study of memory CD4+ T cells and cytomegalovirus serostatus (dated by TCRdb to the late 2010s). Preparation of the library involved the immunoSEQ multiplex PCR assay. TCRdb mirrors the immuneACCESS table, restricted to in-frame sequences. Some clones are absent from its copies; in checked studies, under half trace to an unresolved V gene, and the reason for the others is unknown. The sample has 35,000 to 45,000 clones on record, over 60% of them singletons. Around 1.1% of the sample is held by the ten biggest clonotypes. A FACSAria II was used to sort memory CD4+ T cells, defined as single viable CD3+CD4+CD8-CD45RO+ cells. Input material: memory CD4+ T cells from blood. These TCRs come from an adult in good health and CMV-seronegative.

The chain links TRBV7-2 to TRBJ2-5; D is unclear. Germline V gives CDR1 SGHTA, CDR2 FQGNSA. The CDR3 runs to 11 residues. With 4 bases removed from V and 5 bases from J, the gap between germline ends came to 5 bases. CDR3 coding DNA: TGTGCCAGCAGCTCCAGTGAGACCCAGTACTTC. This gives the protein CASSSSETQYF. Looking up the rest from reference TRBV7-2 and TRBJ2-5 gives the full variable domain: GAGVSQSPSNKVTEKGKDVELRCDPISGHTALYWYRQSLGQGLEFLIYFQGNSAPDKSGLPSDRFSAERTGGSVSTLTIQRTQQEDSAVYLCASSSSETQYFGPGTRLLVL.

CDR3 in amino acids: CASSLVSQGNEKLFF. Here the CDR3 DNA reads TGTGCCAGCAGCTTAGTGAGTCAGGGTAATGAAAAACTGTTTTTT. J is TRBJ1-4 and V is TRBV7-2, with a possible D match to TRBD1 (5 bases). Deletions cut 1 base from V and 4 bases from J, with 10 bases between. The germline gives CDR1 SGHTA, CDR2 FQGNSA. This CDR3 spans 15 amino acids.

The chain carries TRBV25-1 and TRBJ1-2; 7 nucleotides line up with TRBD1. CDR3 length equals 13 residues. The trim removed 5 bases at V and 4 bases at J, leaving 4 bases unmatched. Looked up from germline, CDR1 is MGHDK and CDR2 is SYGVNS. This CDR3 reads CASSQGESYGYTF. CDR3 nucleotides: TGTGCCAGCAGTCAGGGGGAAAGCTATGGCTACACCTTC.

The V and J genes are TRBV5-4 and TRBJ2-5; no firm D call. Germline CDR1 and CDR2: SGHNT and YYREEE (reference sequence). V lost 0 bases, J lost 1 base, and 7 bases lay in between. The length of the CDR3 is 14 residues. Written as DNA, the CDR3 is TGTGCCAGCAGCTTGGCAGGACCCCAAGAGACCCAGTACTTC. Its protein product is CASSLAGPQETQYF.

This chain connects TRBV18 to TRBJ1-4; D perhaps matches TRBD1 (5 bases). From germline, CDR1 is KGHSH and CDR2 LQKENI. V gave up 2 bases and J gave up 5 bases, with 9 bases separating them. CDR3 size: 14 residues. CDR3 in DNA: TGTGCCAGCTCACCAGGGGGTTCGAATGAAAAACTGTTTTTT. Protein sequence: CASSPGGSNEKLFF.

This sequence joins TRBV19 and TRBJ2-3; the D is unclear. Trimming cost V 5 bases and J 5 bases, with 11 bases left between them. CDR1 and CDR2 from the germline V gene are LNHDA and SQIVND (reference sequence). The CDR3 sequence is 13 residues long. The CDR3 here is CASSPSEQDTQYF. The CDR3, as DNA: TGTGCCAGTAGTCCTTCGGAGCAAGATACGCAGTATTTT.

The chain combines TRBV5-1 with TRBJ1-2; TRBD1 is a possible D gene (6 bases). The V end lost 0 bases, the J end lost 8 bases, and 11 bases lay between the germline ends. CDR3 length equals 13 residues. Germline-derived CDR1 and CDR2 are SGHRS and YFSETQ. CDR3 loop: CASSLDRVEGYTF. In nucleotides, the CDR3 is TGCGCCAGCAGCTTGGACAGGGTTGAAGGCTACACCTTC.

The V call is TRBV5-4, the J call TRBJ1-2; TRBD1 matches at 7 bases. This CDR3 has 13 residues. V gave up 4 bases and J gave up 4 bases; unmatched junction bases: 4. Germline V gene lookup returns CDR1 SGHNT and CDR2 YYREEE (reference sequence). The CDR3 sequence is CASSLDRVYGYTF. In DNA, the CDR3 is TGTGCCAGCAGCCTTGACAGGGTCTATGGCTACACCTTC.

CDR3 in amino acids: CASNPFRGGTEAFF. DNA for the CDR3: TGTGCCAGTAACCCCTTCAGGGGCGGCACTGAAGCTTTCTTT. The genes are TRBV19 and TRBJ1-1; maybe TRBD1 (6 bases). V dropped 7 bases and J dropped 4 bases, with 16 bases sitting between them. CDR3 length equals 14 residues. Looked up from germline, CDR1 is LNHDA and CDR2 is SQIVND (reference sequence). The full variable domain, rest sourced from reference TRBV19 and TRBJ1-1, is DGGITQSPKYLFRKEGQNVTLSCEQNLNHDAMYWYRQDPGQGLRLIYYSQIVNDFQKGDIAEGYSVSREKKESFPLTVTSAQKNPTAFYLCASNPFRGGTEAFFGQGTRLTVV.

This sequence joins TRBV5-1 and TRBJ2-5; no definite D call. Trimming left V 4 bases short and J 0 bases short, with 13 bases between. The CDR3 consists of 15 residues. Germline CDR1 SGHRS, CDR2 YFSETQ. The DNA of the CDR3 is TGCGCCAGCAGCCCCGCGCATTCGTACCAAGAGACCCAGTACTTC. This codes for CASSPAHSYQETQYF.

This chain links TRBV20-1 with TRBJ1-2; D call uncertain. V lost 1 base and J lost 4, with 4 bases in between. CDR1 is DFQATT, CDR2 SNEGSKA, per germline (reference sequence). This CDR3 is 11 amino acids long. The CDR3 DNA follows: TGCAGTGCTAGAGGAACCTATGGCTACACCTTC. Translating gives CSARGTYGYTF.